Each of the 17 T cell receptor beta chains below was sequenced from the same sample in a study of blood T cell repertoires in COVID-19. The table came from immunoSEQ multiplex PCR; TCRdb's copy has only in-frame clones and leaves some out. The sample yields approximately 120,000 clones, around 86% seen once. The material sequenced was peripheral blood. The receptors were gathered from a man older than 75 with active or convalescent COVID-19.

V gene TRBV18 combines with J gene TRBJ1-1; TRBD1 might be the D (5 bases). Germline assignment: CDR1 KGHSH and CDR2 LQKENI. V was cut by 3 bases and J by 3 bases, with 17 bases left in between. The CDR3 is 16 amino acids. DNA of the CDR3: TGTGCCAGCTCACCTTTTACCCAGGGTACCCACACTGAAGCTTTCTTT. This codes for CASSPFTQGTHTEAFF.

This chain joins TRBV19 and TRBJ2-3, with a weak D call TRBD2 (7 bases). CDR3 length equals 14 residues. Germline values: CDR1 LNHDA, CDR2 SQIVND (reference sequence). Trimming pared 4 bases from V and 4 bases from J, leaving 12 bases between. The CDR3 reads CASSRWGGADTQYF. CDR3 in DNA: TGTGCCAGTAGTAGGTGGGGGGGCGCAGATACGCAGTATTTT.

The chain recombines TRBV5-4 with TRBJ2-2; a weak D match, TRBD2 (6 bases). The CDR3 totals 14 residues. Germline V gene data show CDR1 as SGHNT and CDR2 as YYREEE (reference sequence). Trimming left V 5 bases short and J 1 base short, with 9 bases between. The CDR3 DNA reads TGTGCCAGCAGAGACGGGGGGAACACCGGGGAGCTGTTTTTT. It yields the protein CASRDGGNTGELFF.

This clone showed up just once. This chain joins TRBV5-1 and TRBJ2-4; 7 nucleotides match TRBD2. V gave up 4 bases and J gave up 6 bases; unmatched junction bases: 7. This CDR3 region has 14 residues. Germline CDR1 reads SGHRS; CDR2 reads YFSETQ. CDR3 sequence: CASSPGGGGNIQYF. In DNA form, the CDR3 reads TGCGCCAGCAGCCCAGGCGGCGGGGGAAACATTCAGTACTTC.

This rearrangement joins TRBV6-6 to TRBJ1-2; D is unclear. The V end lost 2 bases, the J end lost 8 bases, and 12 bases lay between the germline ends. Germline-derived CDR1 and CDR2 are MNHNY and SVGAGI (reference sequence). The length of the CDR3 is 13 residues. The CDR3 protein is CASSYAAAAGYTF. CDR3 DNA: TGTGCCAGCAGTTACGCGGCGGCGGCCGGCTACACCTTC.

The chain uses TRBV30 and TRBJ2-6; no clear D gene. V was pared by 3 bases and J by 0 bases, with 3 bases between. The CDR3 sequence is 13 residues long. Germline V gene lookup returns CDR1 GTSNPN and CDR2 SVGIG (reference sequence). CDR3 DNA: TGTGCCTGGAGGCGCTCTGGGGCCAACGTCCTGACTTTC. This encodes CAWRRSGANVLTF.

This sequence joins TRBV27 and TRBJ1-1; tentative D call: TRBD1 (6 bases). Germline CDR1 MNHEY, CDR2 SMNVEV (reference sequence). Trimming removed 6 bases from V and 5 bases from J, with 13 bases in between. The CDR3 has 13 amino acids. The CDR3 reads CASRSTGQTEAFF. DNA of the CDR3: TGTGCCAGCAGATCAACCGGACAGACTGAAGCTTTCTTT.

This chain joins TRBV10-3 and TRBJ2-7; 7 nucleotides agree with TRBD2. Trimming took 2 bases from V and 6 from J; bases not matched to a gene: 10. This CDR3 comprises 15 residues. Germline loops: CDR1 ENHRY, CDR2 SYGVKD. CDR3 nucleotides: TGTGCCATCAGTGAGCGAGGCGGGGGTTTGGGCGAGCAGTACTTC. Amino acids: CAISERGGGLGEQYF.

This chain joins TRBV3-1 (or the pseudogene TRBV3-2) and TRBJ1-5; D possibly corresponds to TRBD1 (6 bases). With 2 bases removed from V and 2 bases from J, the gap between germline ends came to 7 bases. The CDR3 is made up of 14 amino acids. Germline assignment: CDR1 LGHDT and CDR2 YNNKEL (reference sequence). The CDR3 region has the DNA TGTGCCAGCAGCCAACGACAGGGCAATCAGCCCCAGCATTTT. It translates to CASSQRQGNQPQHF.

Only a few counts were recorded for this clone. This sequence joins TRBV7-9 and TRBJ1-2, with 8 nucleotides matching TRBD1. V lost 4 bases and J lost 4; bases outside the gene matches: 8. Germline V lookup: CDR1 SEHNR, CDR2 FQNEAQ (reference sequence). The CDR3 spans 15 residues. CDR3 DNA sequence: TGTGCCAGCAGCTCCTCTGGACAGGGCGCCTATGGCTACACCTTC. Translation: CASSSSGQGAYGYTF.

The rearrangement uses TRBV28 and TRBJ2-7; tentatively, D is TRBD2 (7 bases). This CDR3 contains 13 residues. V lost 8 bases and J lost 4, with 15 bases in between. Germline V gene sequence: CDR1 MDHEN, CDR2 SYDVKM. The CDR3 loop is CASGGARRYEQYF. The CDR3 DNA sequence: TGTGCCAGCGGGGGGGCTCGGAGGTACGAGCAGTACTTC.

This chain joins TRBV28 and TRBJ2-5; 11 bases agree with TRBD2. Germline V CDR1 and CDR2: MDHEN, SYDVKM. The V segment lost 5 bases and the J segment 1 base; nucleotides outside the gene matches: 6. The CDR3 covers 16 residues. CDR3 sequence reads: CASSPLTSGGQETQYF. CDR3 in DNA: TGTGCCAGCAGTCCCCTCACTAGCGGGGGCCAAGAGACCCAGTACTTC.

In its sample, this clone was seen once. The rearrangement uses TRBV19 and TRBJ2-7; 9 bases match TRBD2. Losses at the gene ends were 3 bases for V and 2 bases for J; bases not matched to a gene: 5. The CDR3 consists of 15 residues. Germline V gene sequence: CDR1 LNHDA, CDR2 SQIVND (reference sequence). CDR3 amino acids: CASSMISGGPYEQYF. CDR3 in DNA: TGTGCCAGTAGTATGATTAGCGGGGGTCCCTACGAGCAGTACTTC.

The chain couples TRBV4-2 to TRBJ2-5, with 12 bases fitting TRBD2. Germline CDR1 and CDR2: LGHNA and YNFKEQ. This CDR3 comprises 16 residues. The V and J ends lost 0 bases and 5 bases, in that order; junction bases with no gene match: 4. The CDR3 DNA reads TGTGCCAGCAGCCAAGAGACTAGCGGGAGCTGGGAGACCCAGTACTTC. It encodes CASSQETSGSWETQYF.

This chain links TRBV7-2 with TRBJ2-7, with 11 bases identical to TRBD2. J gave up 2 bases and V 3 bases, and 3 bases lay outside the gene matches. The V gene's germline CDR1 is SGHTA and CDR2 FQGNSA. There are 15 residues in the CDR3. The CDR3 nucleotides read TGTGCCAGCAGCTTCATAGCGGGAGGGCCCTACGAGCAGTACTTC. It yields the protein CASSFIAGGPYEQYF.

The gene calls are TRBV7-2 and TRBJ2-3; the match to TRBD2 covers 10 bases. V dropped 2 bases and J dropped 2; count of bases not matched to a gene: 13. Germline loops: CDR1 SGHTA, CDR2 FQGNSA. This CDR3 comprises 19 residues. The CDR3 region is CASSLSGRAFIGYTDTQYF. CDR3 coding DNA: TGTGCCAGCAGCTTAAGCGGGAGGGCCTTCATCGGTTACACAGATACGCAGTATTTT.

This clone was seen a handful of times. The genes are TRBV30 and TRBJ1-1, with D tentatively TRBD1 (5 bases). Trimming pared 8 bases from V and 0 bases from J, leaving 19 bases between. The germline V gene encodes CDR1 GTSNPN and CDR2 SVGIG (reference sequence). There are 15 residues in the CDR3. The CDR3 reads CARTGPGAVNTEAFF. CDR3 coding DNA: TGTGCCCGAACGGGACCGGGAGCCGTGAACACTGAAGCTTTCTTT.